Below are 18 T cell receptor beta chains sequenced from a single sample in a study of T cell responses to AZD1222 COVID-19 vaccine. Method: immunoSEQ multiplex PCR; TCRdb's copy keeps in-frame clones and lacks some. The table includes around 160,000 clones, under 95% detected once. The sample here was peripheral blood, taken on day 0 of AZD1222 vaccination. The receptors shown here come from an adult in good health.

J is TRBJ2-5 and V is TRBV9, with 9 bases aligning to TRBD2. Germline CDR1 SGDLS, CDR2 YYNGEE. V dropped 3 bases and J dropped 1; count of bases not matched to a gene: 4. There are 15 residues in the CDR3. The CDR3 sequence is CASSGSGRTQETQYF. The CDR3 nucleotides read TGTGCCAGCAGCGGTAGCGGGAGAACCCAAGAGACCCAGTACTTC.

This sequence joins TRBV5-1 and TRBJ2-7; 12 bases agree with TRBD2. The trim removed 0 bases at V and 5 bases at J, leaving 0 bases unmatched. The CDR3 has 14 residues. The germline gives CDR1 SGHRS, CDR2 YFSETQ. CDR3 region: CASSLGLAGDEQYF. The DNA of the CDR3 is TGCGCCAGCAGCTTGGGACTAGCGGGGGACGAGCAGTACTTC.

V is TRBV24-1 and J is TRBJ1-2, with unresolved D. The V and J ends lost 4 bases and 2 bases respectively, with 7 bases between them. The CDR3 has 13 residues. From germline, CDR1 is KGHDR and CDR2 SFDVKD. In DNA, the CDR3 is TGTGCCACCAGTGAGTACGACAACTATGGCTACACCTTC. As protein: CATSEYDNYGYTF.

The chain is built from TRBV7-3 and TRBJ1-1, with no clear D. V dropped 2 bases and J dropped 4 bases, with 8 bases sitting between them. The CDR3 sequence is 13 residues long. Germline V CDR1 and CDR2: SGHTA, FQGTGA. The CDR3 is CASSLATITEAFF. Here the CDR3 DNA reads TGTGCCAGCAGCTTAGCCACGATCACTGAAGCTTTCTTT. Filled out from reference TRBV7-3 and TRBJ1-1, the complete variable domain reads GAGVSQTPSNKVTEKGKYVELRCDPISGHTALYWYRQSLGQGPEFLIYFQGTGAADDSGLPNDRFFAVRPEGSVSTLKIQRTERGDSAVYLCASSLATITEAFFGQGTRLTVV.

This chain links TRBV9 with TRBJ2-7, with unresolved D. V lost 2 bases and J lost 0, with 9 bases in between. CDR3 length: 14 residues. Germline CDR1 is SGDLS and CDR2 is YYNGEE. The CDR3 sequence is CASSVDLSSYEQYF. In DNA, the CDR3 is TGTGCCAGCAGCGTTGATCTATCCTCCTACGAGCAGTACTTC.

This clone was detected a few times. The chain uses TRBV11-2 and TRBJ1-2, with 8 bases lining up with TRBD1. CDR3 length: 12 amino acids. Trimming removed 5 bases from V and 4 bases from J; junction bases left unmatched: 0. The germline CDR1 and CDR2 sequences are SGHAT and FQNNGV. Here the CDR3 DNA reads TGTGCCAGCAGCCAGGGGGCCTATGGCTACACCTTC. As protein: CASSQGAYGYTF.

This chain links TRBV18 with TRBJ1-3; TRBD1 aligns across 10 bases. The CDR3 length is 20 residues. The V gene's germline CDR1 is KGHSH and CDR2 LQKENI. J gave up 0 bases and V 5 bases, and 16 bases lay outside the gene matches. In DNA, the CDR3 is TGTGCCAGCTCATCAACGACCGGGACAGGGGCCCTTAACTCTGGAAACACCATATATTTT. Translating it yields CASSSTTGTGALNSGNTIYF.

The chain recombines TRBV5-1 with TRBJ2-7, with D possibly TRBD1 on 5 matching bases. V was clipped by 0 bases and J by 0 bases, with 22 bases between them. Germline V gives CDR1 SGHRS, CDR2 YFSETQ. The CDR3 has 19 amino acids. CDR3 bases: TGCGCCAGCAGCTTGGTTACACAGGCTACTAATCCGGGCTCCTACGAGCAGTACTTC. This gives the protein CASSLVTQATNPGSYEQYF.

V is TRBV7-3 and J is TRBJ1-1; D is unresolved. CDR1 is SGHTA and CDR2 is FQGTGA in the germline V gene. CDR3 length: 13 amino acids. Trimming cost V 5 bases and J 1 base, with 8 bases left between them. CDR3 region: CASSRDGNTEAFF. The CDR3 DNA reads as TGTGCCAGCAGCCGTGACGGGAACACTGAAGCTTTCTTT. Using reference TRBV7-3 and TRBJ1-1 for the parts outside the CDR3, the full variable domain is GAGVSQTPSNKVTEKGKYVELRCDPISGHTALYWYRQSLGQGPEFLIYFQGTGAADDSGLPNDRFFAVRPEGSVSTLKIQRTERGDSAVYLCASSRDGNTEAFFGQGTRLTVV.

The chain is built from TRBV27 and TRBJ2-3, with D unclear. Looked up from germline, CDR1 is MNHEY and CDR2 is SMNVEV (reference sequence). The V and J ends lost 2 bases and 5 bases respectively, with 11 bases between them. CDR3 length equals 14 residues. This CDR3 is CASSLEHPGDTQYF. The CDR3 DNA reads TGTGCCAGCAGTTTAGAACACCCAGGAGATACGCAGTATTTT.

This clone came up a few times. Written as DNA, the CDR3 is TGTGCCAGCAGTGTTGAGGAGAACACTGAAGCTTTCTTT. The encoded protein is CASSVEENTEAFF. The V call is TRBV6-4, the J call TRBJ1-1, with D unresolved. The V gene lost 4 bases and the J gene lost 1 base, with 7 bases spanning the gap. Germline CDR1 is MRHNA and CDR2 is SNTAGT. There are 13 residues in the CDR3.

The chain is built from TRBV5-4 and TRBJ2-5; no firm D call. Trimming took off 1 base at V and 4 bases at J, with 8 bases between the two ends. This CDR3 has 13 amino acids. Germline CDR1 and CDR2: SGHNT and YYREEE (reference sequence). This chain's CDR3 is CASSLPKTETQYF. CDR3 coding DNA: TGTGCCAGCAGCTTGCCCAAGACAGAGACCCAGTACTTC. Full variable domain (missing parts from reference TRBV5-4 and TRBJ2-5): ETGVTQSPTHLIKTRGQQVTLRCSSQSGHNTVSWYQQALGQGPQFIFQYYREEENGRGNFPPRFSGLQFPNYSSELNVNALELDDSALYLCASSLPKTETQYFGPGTRLLVL.

The rearrangement joins TRBV7-9 to TRBJ2-5, with D unresolved. V lost 5 bases and J 3 bases, leaving 10 bases between the germline ends. The CDR3 has 13 residues. CDR1 is SEHNR, CDR2 FQNEAQ, per germline (reference sequence). The CDR3 nucleotides are TGTGCCAGCAGCGCCATCCTTAAAGAGACCCAGTACTTC. Residues: CASSAILKETQYF.

The rearrangement links TRBV27 to TRBJ1-2; D uncertain. Per the germline V gene, CDR1 is MNHEY and CDR2 is SMNVEV (reference sequence). V was trimmed by 4 bases and J by 0 bases, leaving 12 bases between them. The CDR3 is made up of 15 amino acids. The CDR3: CASSSFGGANYGYTF. Written as DNA, the CDR3 is TGTGCCAGCAGTTCCTTTGGCGGAGCTAACTATGGCTACACCTTC.

The gene calls are TRBV29-1 and TRBJ2-7; a possible D gene is TRBD1 (5 bases). The CDR3 extends over 12 amino acids. The germline gives CDR1 SQVTM, CDR2 ANQGSEA. Trimming took 5 bases from V and 3 from J, leaving 11 bases between them. CDR3 protein: CSVSGASYEQYF. CDR3 nucleotides: TGCAGCGTTAGTGGGGCGAGCTACGAGCAGTACTTC.

This chain links TRBV27 with TRBJ2-1; 10 nucleotides match TRBD2. Trimming removed 4 bases from V and 4 bases from J; junction bases left unmatched: 4. In germline, CDR1 is MNHEY, CDR2 SMNVEV (reference sequence). CDR3 length: 15 amino acids. The CDR3 loop is CASSSLAGEYNEQFF. DNA for the CDR3: TGTGCCAGCAGTTCCCTAGCGGGAGAATACAATGAGCAGTTCTTC.

The V call is TRBV12-5, the J call TRBJ1-1, with D hard to call. CDR1 and CDR2 (germline): LGHNT, FRNRAP. V was trimmed by 7 bases and J by 7 bases, leaving 13 bases between them. The CDR3 has 12 residues. This CDR3 reads CASALEAGEAFF. The CDR3 region has the DNA TGTGCTAGTGCCCTGGAAGCCGGTGAAGCTTTCTTT.

The chain carries TRBV4-3 and TRBJ1-1, with D unclear. CDR1 is LGHNA and CDR2 is YSLEER in the germline V gene. This CDR3 region has 14 residues. Trimming removed 1 base from V and 4 bases from J, with 10 bases in between. CDR3 sequence: CASSQGRVGTEAFF. The CDR3 DNA follows: TGCGCCAGCAGCCAAGGTAGGGTGGGCACTGAAGCTTTCTTT.